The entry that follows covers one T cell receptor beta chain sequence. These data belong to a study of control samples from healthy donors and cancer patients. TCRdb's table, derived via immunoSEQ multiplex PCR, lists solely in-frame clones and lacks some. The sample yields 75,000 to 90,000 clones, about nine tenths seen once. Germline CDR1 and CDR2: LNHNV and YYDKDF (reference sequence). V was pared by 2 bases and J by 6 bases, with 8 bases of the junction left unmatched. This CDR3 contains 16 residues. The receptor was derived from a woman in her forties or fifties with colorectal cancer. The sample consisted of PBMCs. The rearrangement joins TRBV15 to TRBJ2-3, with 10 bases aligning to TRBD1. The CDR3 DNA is TGTGCCACCAGCAGAAAGACAGGGGGCGTCGGCGATACGCAGTATTTT. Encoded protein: CATSRKTGGVGDTQYF.